This passage covers 12 T cell receptor beta chains from one sample sequenced in a study of T-cell reconstitution after alpha-beta-depleted transplantation in children. Unique molecular identifiers were incorporated when the TCRbeta library was constructed. TCRdb passed the PCR reads through MiXCR, listing each CDR3 protein once. Of fewer than 550,000 distinct CDR3 sequences detected, 15% to 20% appear once; the ten largest clones hold approximately 28%. The sequencing used PBMCs, mostly from graft donor cells, collected 360 days after TCRalphabeta/CD19-depleted stem cell transplant. These TCRs come from a boy under three years old who had a stem cell transplant for Wiskott-Aldrich syndrome, so the T cells may come from the graft donor.

This clonotype occurred once. The V and J genes are TRBV11-2 and TRBJ2-1, with 7 bases lining up with TRBD2. Germline CDR1 and CDR2: SGHAT and FQNNGV. Trimming took 0 bases from V and 6 from J; bases not matched to a gene: 8. This CDR3 is 16 amino acids long. The CDR3 DNA reads as TGTGCCAGCAGCTTAGATTCAGGCGGGAGAGGCAATGAGCAGTTCTTC. Protein sequence: CASSLDSGGRGNEQFF.

This clonotype has only a few counts. The CDR3 DNA sequence: TGCGCCAGCAGCCAAGATCAGGGCGCCCATCTCGAAGCTTTCTTT. This encodes CASSQDQGAHLEAFF. V is TRBV4-3 and J is TRBJ1-1, with D possibly TRBD1 on 5 matching bases. The CDR3 totals 15 residues. Per germline, CDR1 LGHNA and CDR2 YSLEER. Trimming stripped 0 bases from V and 8 bases from J, with 16 bases between.

The chain couples TRBV30 to TRBJ2-1; D might be TRBD2 (6 bases). V was cut by 2 bases and J by 10 bases, with 15 bases left in between. The CDR3 sequence is 13 residues long. Germline loops: CDR1 GTSNPN, CDR2 SVGIG (reference sequence). CDR3 residues: CAWSFRESWEQFF. In nucleotides, the CDR3 is TGTGCCTGGAGTTTCCGGGAGTCGTGGGAGCAGTTCTTC.

The chain employs TRBV12-3 or TRBV12-4 and TRBJ1-4, with TRBD1 matching over 8 bases. Losses at the gene ends were 3 bases for V and 5 bases for J; bases not matched to a gene: 2. The CDR3 covers 14 residues. The CDR3 nucleotides are TGTGCCAGCAGTTTTTGGGACAGGAATGAAAAACTGTTTTTT. Residues: CASSFWDRNEKLFF.

This clonotype was seen a handful of times. The chain couples TRBV4-2 to TRBJ2-7; D remains ambiguous. The length of the CDR3 is 16 residues. Trimming took off 0 bases at V and 0 bases at J, with 12 bases between the two ends. Germline V CDR1 and CDR2: LGHNA, YNFKEQ. Written as DNA, the CDR3 is TGTGCCAGCAGCCAAGAGCAGGTGTTTGGCTCCTACGAGCAGTACTTC. It codes for CASSQEQVFGSYEQYF.

The chain is built from TRBV3-1 and TRBJ2-5; D could derive from TRBD1 or TRBD2 (5 bases each). Between the trimmed V and J ends, which lost 1 base and 0 bases, there was a span of 12 bases. CDR1 is LGHDT, CDR2 YNNKEL, per germline (reference sequence). The CDR3 contains 16 residues. The DNA of the CDR3 is TGTGCCAGCAGCCAAGTCAGGGAAGCGGACCAAGAGACCCAGTACTTC. The encoded protein is CASSQVREADQETQYF.

This clonotype was counted only a few times. This rearrangement joins TRBV10-3 to TRBJ2-3, with a possible D match to TRBD2 (6 bases). CDR1 and CDR2 (germline): ENHRY, SYGVKD. This CDR3 has 13 amino acids. Trimming took 9 bases from V and 3 from J, leaving 13 bases between them. The CDR3 spells CAIGGKATDTQYF. CDR3 nucleotide sequence: TGTGCCATAGGCGGGAAGGCAACAGATACGCAGTATTTT.

A few counts support this clonotype. The chain couples TRBV20-1 to TRBJ2-1; TRBD2 matches at 7 bases. Trimming at V came to 3 bases and at J to 3 bases, leaving 8 bases not matched to a gene. Germline V lookup: CDR1 DFQATT, CDR2 SNEGSKA (reference sequence). The CDR3 is made up of 15 amino acids. The CDR3 loop is CSARPRGVYYNEQFF. The CDR3 DNA reads as TGCAGTGCTAGGCCCCGGGGGGTTTACTACAATGAGCAGTTCTTC.

J is TRBJ2-1 and V is TRBV20-1, with a possible D match to TRBD1 (6 bases). This CDR3 is built from 12 residues. From germline, CDR1 is DFQATT and CDR2 SNEGSKA (reference sequence). Trimming pared 2 bases from V and 7 bases from J, leaving 9 bases between. This CDR3 reads CSARRTENEQFF. The CDR3 DNA reads TGCAGTGCTAGAAGGACAGAGAATGAGCAGTTCTTC.

This clonotype was found a few times. The rearrangement links TRBV5-1 to TRBJ2-2, with 8 nucleotides matching TRBD2. Germline CDR1 is SGHRS and CDR2 is YFSETQ. CDR3 length: 14 amino acids. V lost 3 bases and J lost 5; bases outside the gene matches: 3. This chain's CDR3 is CASSSGLGTGELFF. The CDR3 DNA reads TGCGCCAGCAGCTCGGGACTAGGGACCGGGGAGCTGTTTTTT.

J is TRBJ2-1 and V is TRBV5-1, with a weak D call TRBD1 (5 bases). In germline, CDR1 is SGHRS, CDR2 YFSETQ. This CDR3 is built from 15 residues. V was pared by 5 bases and J by 6 bases, with 18 bases between. CDR3 in DNA: TGCGCCAGCAGGTGGGGCTTGGCCCTCGGCAATGAGCAGTTCTTC. It encodes CASRWGLALGNEQFF.

This clonotype was picked up a small number of times. The chain joins TRBV5-5 to TRBJ2-1, with 9 bases identical to TRBD2. The CDR3 contains 18 residues. With V trimmed by 1 base and J by 3 bases, 11 bases remained unmatched. Germline V gene lookup returns CDR1 SGHKS and CDR2 YYEKEE (reference sequence). CDR3 DNA sequence: TGTGCCAGCAGCTTGTCGGTGCCTAGCGGGAATGGCTACAATGAGCAGTTCTTC. This sequence encodes CASSLSVPSGNGYNEQFF.